The T cell receptor beta chain described here comes from a study of identical twins. Germline V gives CDR1 MGHRA, CDR2 YSYEKL. The V and J ends lost 5 bases and 4 bases, in that order; junction bases with no gene match: 8. This CDR3 has 14 residues. Template switching added a universal primer site; cDNA carried unique molecular identifiers. TCRdb re-called the 5' RACE reads through MiXCR, storing one row per CDR3 protein. The sample has 510,000 or so distinct CDR3 sequences; roughly 15% are singletons. These data were also filed under a second study, of yellow fever vaccine responses in identical twins.

Sequencing was done on a sample of CD4+ T cells sorted from blood. This TCR was sampled from a woman aged 18-35 years in good health. The V call is TRBV4-1, the J call TRBJ2-7; 7 bases line up with TRBD1. The CDR3 nucleotides are TGCGCCAGCAGCGTACCGGGACAGAGATACGAGCAGTACTTC. It encodes CASSVPGQRYEQYF.